This passage covers 5 T cell receptor beta chains from one sample sequenced in a study of blood T cell repertoires in COVID-19. Assay: immunoSEQ multiplex PCR; the TCRdb copy retains only in-frame clones and omits some. The repertoire consists of 100,000 to 150,000 clones, with 84% occurring once and the leading ten covering roughly 2.3%. The sample taken for sequencing was PBMCs or T cells enriched from blood (not recorded which). The receptors stem from a man in his forties with acute COVID-19.

This clone is a singleton in its sample. The chain is built from TRBV2 and TRBJ2-2; 9 bases align to TRBD2. V gave up 7 bases and J gave up 5 bases; unmatched junction bases: 11. There are 16 residues in the CDR3. Germline-derived CDR1 and CDR2 are SNHLY and FYNNEI. The CDR3 bases are TGTGCCAGCACTACCGGGACTAGCCCCCGGACCGGGGAGCTGTTTTTT. Translation gives CASTTGTSPRTGELFF.

The J gene is TRBJ1-2, the V gene TRBV30; D unclear. Trimming stripped 2 bases from V and 1 base from J, with 11 bases between. CDR1 is GTSNPN and CDR2 is SVGIG in the germline V gene (reference sequence). The CDR3 spans 14 residues. CDR3 nucleotides: TGTGCCTGGAGTAAGGGAGGGAGTAACTATGGCTACACCTTC. This translates into CAWSKGGSNYGYTF.

The sample holds one count of this clone. The genes are TRBV6-1 and TRBJ2-7; a possible D gene is TRBD2 (6 bases). CDR3 size: 17 residues. V lost 0 bases and J 0 bases, leaving 15 bases between the germline ends. CDR1 MNHNS and CDR2 SASEGT come from the germline V gene. In DNA form, the CDR3 reads TGTGCCAGCAGTGAAGCGCTTCCTCGGGGGAGCTCCTACGAGCAGTACTTC. Protein product: CASSEALPRGSSYEQYF.

The table lists this clone with a count of one. This rearrangement joins TRBV19 to TRBJ2-1, with unresolved D. Deletions cut 3 bases from V and 5 bases from J, with 5 bases between. Looked up from germline, CDR1 is LNHDA and CDR2 is SQIVND (reference sequence). The CDR3 extends over 12 amino acids. The CDR3 nucleotides read TGTGCCAGTAGTATTCTACACAATGAGCAGTTCTTC. It is translated as CASSILHNEQFF.

The CDR3, as DNA: TGTGCCAGCGGGGGGCAGCCCCAGCATTTT. It encodes CASGGQPQHF. The genes are TRBV28 and TRBJ1-5, with D maybe TRBD1 (5 bases). Trimming stripped 8 bases from V and 7 bases from J, with 6 bases between. This CDR3 is built from 10 residues. Germline V gives CDR1 MDHEN, CDR2 SYDVKM.